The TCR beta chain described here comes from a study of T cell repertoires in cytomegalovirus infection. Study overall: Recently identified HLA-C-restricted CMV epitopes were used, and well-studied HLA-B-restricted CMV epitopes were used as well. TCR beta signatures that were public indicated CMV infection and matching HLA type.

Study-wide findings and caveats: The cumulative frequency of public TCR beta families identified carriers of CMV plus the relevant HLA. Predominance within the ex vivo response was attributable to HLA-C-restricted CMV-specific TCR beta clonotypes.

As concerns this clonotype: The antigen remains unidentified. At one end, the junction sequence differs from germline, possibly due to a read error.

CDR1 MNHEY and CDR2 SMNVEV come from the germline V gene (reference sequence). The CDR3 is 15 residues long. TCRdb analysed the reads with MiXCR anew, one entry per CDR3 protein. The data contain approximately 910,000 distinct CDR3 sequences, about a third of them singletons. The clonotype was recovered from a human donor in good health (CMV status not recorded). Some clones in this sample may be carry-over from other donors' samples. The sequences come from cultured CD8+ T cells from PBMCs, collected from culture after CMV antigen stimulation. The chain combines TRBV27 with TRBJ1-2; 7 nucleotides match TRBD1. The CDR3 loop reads CVSSATQRTGYGYTF. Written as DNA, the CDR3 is TGTGTCAGCAGCGCCACTCAACGGACAGGCTATGGCTACACCTTC.